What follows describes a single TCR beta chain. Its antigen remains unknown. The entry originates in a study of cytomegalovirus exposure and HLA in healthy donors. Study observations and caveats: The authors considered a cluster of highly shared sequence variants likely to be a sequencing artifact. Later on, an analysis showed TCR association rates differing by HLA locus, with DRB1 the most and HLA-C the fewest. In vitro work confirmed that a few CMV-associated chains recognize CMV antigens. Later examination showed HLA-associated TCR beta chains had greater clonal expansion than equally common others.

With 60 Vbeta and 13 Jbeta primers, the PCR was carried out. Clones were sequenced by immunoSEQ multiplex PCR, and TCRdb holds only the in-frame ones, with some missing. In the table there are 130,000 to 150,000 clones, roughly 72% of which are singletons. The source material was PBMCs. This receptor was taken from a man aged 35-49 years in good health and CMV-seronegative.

The chain's CDR3 is CASSLVSGSDQPQHF. The CDR3 bases are TGTGCCAGCAGCTTAGTGTCCGGGTCGGATCAGCCCCAGCATTTT. The chain combines TRBV7-2 with TRBJ1-5; D is unresolved. There are 15 residues in the CDR3. CDR1 is SGHTA, CDR2 FQGNSA, per germline. Trimming took 1 base from V and 5 from J, leaving 12 bases between them.